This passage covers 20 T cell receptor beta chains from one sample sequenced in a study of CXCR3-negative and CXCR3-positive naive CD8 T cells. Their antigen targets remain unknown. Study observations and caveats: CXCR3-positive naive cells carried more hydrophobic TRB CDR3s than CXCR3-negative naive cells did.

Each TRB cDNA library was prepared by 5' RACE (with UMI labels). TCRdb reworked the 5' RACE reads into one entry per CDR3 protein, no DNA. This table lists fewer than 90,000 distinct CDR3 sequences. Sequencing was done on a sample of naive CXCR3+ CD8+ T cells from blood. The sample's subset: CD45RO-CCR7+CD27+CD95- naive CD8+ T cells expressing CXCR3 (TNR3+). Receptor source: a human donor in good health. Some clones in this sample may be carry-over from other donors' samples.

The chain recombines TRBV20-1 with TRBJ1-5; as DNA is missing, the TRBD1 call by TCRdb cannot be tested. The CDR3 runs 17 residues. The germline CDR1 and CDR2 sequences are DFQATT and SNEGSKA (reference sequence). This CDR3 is CSARAGTAVYSNQPQHF.

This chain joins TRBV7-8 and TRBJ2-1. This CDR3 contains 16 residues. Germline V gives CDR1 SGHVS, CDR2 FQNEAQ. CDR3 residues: CASSYHRGGLYNEQFF. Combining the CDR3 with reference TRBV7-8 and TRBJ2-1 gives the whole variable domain GAGVSQSPRYKVAKRGQDVALRCDPISGHVSLFWYQQALGQGPEFLTYFQNEAQLDKSGLPSDRFFAERPEGSVSTLKIQRTQQEDSAVYLCASSYHRGGLYNEQFFGPGTRLTVL.

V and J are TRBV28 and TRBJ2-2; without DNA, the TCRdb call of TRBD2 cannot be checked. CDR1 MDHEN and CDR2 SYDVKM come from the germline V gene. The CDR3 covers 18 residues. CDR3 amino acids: CASSFSALAGGADGELFF.

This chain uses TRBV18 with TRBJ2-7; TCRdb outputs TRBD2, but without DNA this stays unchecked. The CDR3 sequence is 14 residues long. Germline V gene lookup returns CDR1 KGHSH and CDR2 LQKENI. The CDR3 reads CASSPRSLEDEQYF. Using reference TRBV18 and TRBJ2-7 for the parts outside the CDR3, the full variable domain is NAGVMQNPRHLVRRRGQEARLRCSPMKGHSHVYWYRQLPEEGLKFMVYLQKENIIDESGMPKERFSAEFPKEGPSILRIQQVVRGDSAAYFCASSPRSLEDEQYFGPGTRLTVT.

This CDR3 reads CASSDRQTTGELFF. J is TRBJ2-2 and V is TRBV2. Germline assignment: CDR1 SNHLY and CDR2 FYNNEI. The CDR3 loop spans 14 amino acids. Full variable domain (outside the CDR3, taken from reference TRBV2 and TRBJ2-2): EPEVTQTPSHQVTQMGQEVILRCVPISNHLYFYWYRQILGQKVEFLVSFYNNEISEKSEIFDDQFSVERPDGSNFTLKIRSTKLEDSAMYFCASSDRQTTGELFFGEGSRLTVL.

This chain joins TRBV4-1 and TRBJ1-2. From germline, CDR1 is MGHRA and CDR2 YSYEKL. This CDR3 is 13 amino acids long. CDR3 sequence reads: CASSQERLYGYTF.

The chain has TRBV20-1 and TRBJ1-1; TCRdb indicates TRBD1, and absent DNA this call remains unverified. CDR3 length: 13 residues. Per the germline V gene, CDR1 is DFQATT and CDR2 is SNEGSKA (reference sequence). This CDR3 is CSASGGHNTEAFF.

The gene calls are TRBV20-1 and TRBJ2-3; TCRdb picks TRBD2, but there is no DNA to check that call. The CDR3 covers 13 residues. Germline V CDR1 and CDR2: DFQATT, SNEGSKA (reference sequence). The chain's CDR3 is CSASSADTDTQYF.

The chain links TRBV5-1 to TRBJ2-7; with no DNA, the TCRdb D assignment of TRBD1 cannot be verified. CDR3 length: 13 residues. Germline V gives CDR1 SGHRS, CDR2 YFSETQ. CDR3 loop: CASSPTVNYEQYF.

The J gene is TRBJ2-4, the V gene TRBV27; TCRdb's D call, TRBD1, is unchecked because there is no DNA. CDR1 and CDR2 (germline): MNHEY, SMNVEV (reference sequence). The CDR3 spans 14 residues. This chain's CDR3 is CASSSIRGKNIQYF.

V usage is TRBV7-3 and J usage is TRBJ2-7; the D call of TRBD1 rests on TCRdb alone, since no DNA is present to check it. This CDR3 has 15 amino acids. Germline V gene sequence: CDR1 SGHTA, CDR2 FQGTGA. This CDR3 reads CASSPAGTGTHEQYF.

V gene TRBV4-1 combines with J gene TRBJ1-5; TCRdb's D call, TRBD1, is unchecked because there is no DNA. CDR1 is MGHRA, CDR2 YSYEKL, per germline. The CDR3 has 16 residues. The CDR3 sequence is CASSPQGTGRDQPQHF.

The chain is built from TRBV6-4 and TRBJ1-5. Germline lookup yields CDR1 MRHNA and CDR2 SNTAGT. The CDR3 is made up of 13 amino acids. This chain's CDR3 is CASSSEPHQPQHF.

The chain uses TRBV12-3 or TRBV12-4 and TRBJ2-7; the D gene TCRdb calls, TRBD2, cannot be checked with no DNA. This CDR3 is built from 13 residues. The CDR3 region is CASKPAGYYEQYF.

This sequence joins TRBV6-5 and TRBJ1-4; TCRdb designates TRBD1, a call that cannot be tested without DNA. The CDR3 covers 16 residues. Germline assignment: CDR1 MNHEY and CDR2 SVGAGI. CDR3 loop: CASSYSEQGANQKLFF.

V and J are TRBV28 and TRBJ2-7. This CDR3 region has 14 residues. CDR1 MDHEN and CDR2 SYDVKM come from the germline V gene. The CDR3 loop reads CASSLRVAPHEQYF. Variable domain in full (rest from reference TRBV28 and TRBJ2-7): DVKVTQSSRYLVKRTGEKVFLECVQDMDHENMFWYRQDPGLGLRLIYFSYDVKMKEKGDIPEGYSVSREKKERFSLILESASTNQTSMYLCASSLRVAPHEQYFGPGTRLTVT.

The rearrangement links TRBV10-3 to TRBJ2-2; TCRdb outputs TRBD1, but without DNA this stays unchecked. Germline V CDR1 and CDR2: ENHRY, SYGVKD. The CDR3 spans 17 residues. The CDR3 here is CAISLDSSDINTGELFF.

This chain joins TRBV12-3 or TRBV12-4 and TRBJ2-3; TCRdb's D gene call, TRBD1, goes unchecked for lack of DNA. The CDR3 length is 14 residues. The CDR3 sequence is CASSLTGAGDTQYF.

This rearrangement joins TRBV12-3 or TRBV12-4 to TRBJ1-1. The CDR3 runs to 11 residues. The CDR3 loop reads CASSFGLEAFF.

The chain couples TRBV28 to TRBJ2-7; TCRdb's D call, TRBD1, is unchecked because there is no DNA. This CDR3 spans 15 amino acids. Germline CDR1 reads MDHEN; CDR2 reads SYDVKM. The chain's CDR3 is CASRVVQGASYEQYF.